The present TCR beta chain was sequenced within a study of cytomegalovirus exposure and HLA in healthy donors. From germline, CDR1 is SGHTA and CDR2 FQGNSA. V lost 5 bases to trimming and J lost 2 bases; unmatched junction nucleotides: 6. CDR3 length: 15 amino acids. Donors came from a validation cohort of 90 to 150 subjects, distinct from the first 666-subject cohort. Overall study results and limits: Researchers reported that a few CMV-associated chains were confirmed in vitro as CMV antigen-specific. The study put roughly 160 TCR beta chains on its list as cytomegalovirus-associated.

This clone was found once. Its antigen is currently unknown. Assay used: immunoSEQ multiplex PCR; TCRdb lists only in-frame clones, some missing. Among around 200,000 clones listed, around 81% were seen once. The chain employs TRBV7-2 and TRBJ1-2, with 9 nucleotides matching TRBD1. Sequencing was done on a sample of PBMCs. The source is a woman aged 18-29 years in good health and CMV-seropositive. The CDR3, as DNA: TGTGCCAGCAGCCGTGGGACAGGGACCAACTATGGCTACACCTTC. It encodes CASSRGTGTNYGYTF.